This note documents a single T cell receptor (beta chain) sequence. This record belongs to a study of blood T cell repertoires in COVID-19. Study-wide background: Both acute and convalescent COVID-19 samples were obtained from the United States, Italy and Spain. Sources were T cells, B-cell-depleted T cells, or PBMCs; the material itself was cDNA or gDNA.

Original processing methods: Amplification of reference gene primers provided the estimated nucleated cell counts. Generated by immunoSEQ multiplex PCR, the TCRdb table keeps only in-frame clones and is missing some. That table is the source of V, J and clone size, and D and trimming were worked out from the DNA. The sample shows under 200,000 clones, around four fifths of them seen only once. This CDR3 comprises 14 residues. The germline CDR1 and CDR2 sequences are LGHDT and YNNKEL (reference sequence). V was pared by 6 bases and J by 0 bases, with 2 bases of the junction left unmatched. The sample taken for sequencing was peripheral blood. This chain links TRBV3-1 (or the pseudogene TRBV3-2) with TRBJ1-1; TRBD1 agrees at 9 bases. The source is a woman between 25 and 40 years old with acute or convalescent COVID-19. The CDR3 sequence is CASRGTGMNTEAFF. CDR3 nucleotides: TGTGCCAGCAGGGGGACAGGGATGAACACTGAAGCTTTCTTT.